These 6 T cell receptor beta chains originate from one sample sequenced in a study of sequential checkpoint blockade in melanoma. Repertoires were generated with immunoSEQ multiplex PCR, while TCRdb's copy carries only in-frame clones and drops some. This repertoire shows around 30,000 clones, 65% to 90% found once; its top ten account for more than 20%. The treatment: randomized to nivolumab then ipilimumab (arm A) or the reverse (arm B). Specimen: CD8+ T cells sorted from blood (inferred from file names), collected from a patient given nivolumab and ipilimumab in sequence. Every receptor here comes from a human donor with melanoma.

V usage is TRBV5-6 and J usage is TRBJ1-6; 10 nucleotides line up with TRBD1. Germline V gives CDR1 SGHDT, CDR2 YYEEEE. Trimming at V came to 2 bases and at J to 10 bases, leaving 6 bases not matched to a gene. The CDR3 extends over 15 amino acids. The CDR3 coding sequence is TGTGCCAGCAGCTTCGCGGGACAGGGGTGGTCACCCCTCCACTTT. Amino acids: CASSFAGQGWSPLHF.

This clone was found a few times. This chain links TRBV11-3 with TRBJ2-1; D might be TRBD1 (5 bases). This CDR3 contains 13 residues. Germline CDR1 and CDR2: SGHNT and YENEEA. Trimming left V 3 bases short and J 6 bases short, with 9 bases between. The CDR3 spells CASSLATVNEQFF. In DNA form, the CDR3 reads TGTGCCAGCAGCTTGGCGACAGTCAATGAGCAGTTCTTC.

CDR3 sequence reads: CASSVGASGGMETQYF. In DNA, the CDR3 is TGTGCCAGCAGCGTAGGGGCTAGCGGAGGCATGGAGACCCAGTACTTC. This chain joins TRBV9 and TRBJ2-5; TRBD2 aligns across 7 bases. The CDR3 consists of 16 residues. In germline, CDR1 is SGDLS, CDR2 YYNGEE. The V and J ends lost 0 bases and 5 bases, in that order; junction bases with no gene match: 10.

Only one count was recorded for this clone. J is TRBJ2-7 and V is TRBV6-5; TRBD1 agrees at 8 bases. This CDR3 spans 13 amino acids. Germline V gives CDR1 MNHEY, CDR2 SVGAGI. After removal of 5 bases from V and 2 bases from J, the junction contained 2 bases not matched to a gene. CDR3 region: CASSGQGTYEQYF. The CDR3 nucleotides are TGTGCCAGCAGTGGACAGGGCACCTACGAGCAGTACTTC.

The chain is built from TRBV10-3 and TRBJ2-3; 8 bases fit TRBD1. The CDR3 extends over 16 amino acids. Trimming removed 3 bases from V and 5 bases from J; junction bases left unmatched: 10. Germline-derived CDR1 and CDR2 are ENHRY and SYGVKD. CDR3 residues: CAISDPKDRGGDTQYF. The DNA of the CDR3 is TGTGCCATCAGTGACCCAAAAGACAGGGGAGGAGATACGCAGTATTTT.

The chain employs TRBV5-6 and TRBJ1-5; D unclear. Germline V gene lookup returns CDR1 SGHDT and CDR2 YYEEEE. V shed 0 bases and J shed 5 bases, with 15 bases lying between them. This CDR3 comprises 16 residues. CDR3 residues: CASSLESARGYQPQHF. The DNA of the CDR3 is TGTGCCAGCAGCTTGGAATCGGCCCGAGGATATCAGCCCCAGCATTTT.